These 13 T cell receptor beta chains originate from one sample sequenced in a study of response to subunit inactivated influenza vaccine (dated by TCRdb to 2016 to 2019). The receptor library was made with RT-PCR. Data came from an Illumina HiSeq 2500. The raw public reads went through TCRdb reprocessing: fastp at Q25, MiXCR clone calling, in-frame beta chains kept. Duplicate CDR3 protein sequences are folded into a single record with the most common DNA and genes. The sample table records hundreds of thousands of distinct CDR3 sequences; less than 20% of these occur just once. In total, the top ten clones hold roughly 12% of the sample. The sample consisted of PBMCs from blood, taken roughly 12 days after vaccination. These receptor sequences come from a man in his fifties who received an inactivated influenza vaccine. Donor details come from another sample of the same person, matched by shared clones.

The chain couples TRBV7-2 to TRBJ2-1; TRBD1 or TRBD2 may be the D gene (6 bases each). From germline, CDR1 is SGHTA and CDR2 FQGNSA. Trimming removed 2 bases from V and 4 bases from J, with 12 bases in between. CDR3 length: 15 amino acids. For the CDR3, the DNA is TGTGCCAGCAGCTTATTGGGGGGCCCTTACAATGAGCAGTTCTTC. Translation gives CASSLLGGPYNEQFF.

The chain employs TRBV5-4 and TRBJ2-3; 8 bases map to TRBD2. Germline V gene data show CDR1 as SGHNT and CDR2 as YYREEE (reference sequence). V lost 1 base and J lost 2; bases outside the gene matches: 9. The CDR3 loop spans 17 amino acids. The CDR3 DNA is TGTGCCAGCAGCTTGCGACGGGGGGGCCGGAACACAGATACGCAGTATTTT. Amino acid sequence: CASSLRRGGRNTDTQYF.

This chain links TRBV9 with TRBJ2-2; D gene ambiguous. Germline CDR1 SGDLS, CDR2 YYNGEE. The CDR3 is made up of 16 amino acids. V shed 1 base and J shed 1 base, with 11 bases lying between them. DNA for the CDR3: TGTGCCAGCAGCGTACCCCATGACAAGAACACCGGGGAGCTGTTTTTT. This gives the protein CASSVPHDKNTGELFF.

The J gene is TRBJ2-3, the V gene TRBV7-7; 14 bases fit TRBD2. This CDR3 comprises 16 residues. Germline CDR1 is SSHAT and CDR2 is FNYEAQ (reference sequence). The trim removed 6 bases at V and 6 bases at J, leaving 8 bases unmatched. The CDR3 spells CASSQGTSGRMDTQYF. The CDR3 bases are TGTGCCAGCAGTCAAGGGACTAGCGGGAGAATGGATACGCAGTATTTT.

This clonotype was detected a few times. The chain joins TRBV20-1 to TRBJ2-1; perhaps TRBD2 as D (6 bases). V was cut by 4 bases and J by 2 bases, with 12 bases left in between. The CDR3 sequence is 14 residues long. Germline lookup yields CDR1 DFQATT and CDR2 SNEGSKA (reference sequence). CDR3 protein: CSANEGGTYNEQFF. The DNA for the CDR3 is TGCAGTGCTAATGAGGGAGGAACCTACAATGAGCAGTTCTTC.

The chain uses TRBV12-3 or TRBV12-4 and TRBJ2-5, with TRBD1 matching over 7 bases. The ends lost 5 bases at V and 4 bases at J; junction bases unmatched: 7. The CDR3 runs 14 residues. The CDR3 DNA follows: TGTGCCAGCAGTGGGACAGTCCGTGGAGAGACCCAGTACTTC. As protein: CASSGTVRGETQYF.

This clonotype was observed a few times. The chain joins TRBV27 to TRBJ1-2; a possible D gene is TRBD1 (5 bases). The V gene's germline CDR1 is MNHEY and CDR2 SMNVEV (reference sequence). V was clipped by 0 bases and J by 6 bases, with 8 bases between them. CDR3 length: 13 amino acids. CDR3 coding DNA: TGTGCCAGCAGTTTATCGAGGACAAATGGCTACACCTTC. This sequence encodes CASSLSRTNGYTF.

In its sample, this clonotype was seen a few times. The CDR3 DNA reads TGTGCCAGCAGCACTCGACAGGGGTCACTCTCCACCTACGAGCAGTACTTC. Translation gives CASSTRQGSLSTYEQYF. This rearrangement joins TRBV7-2 to TRBJ2-7; the match to TRBD1 covers 8 bases. There are 17 residues in the CDR3. From germline, CDR1 is SGHTA and CDR2 FQGNSA. After removal of 5 bases from V and 2 bases from J, the junction contained 14 bases not matched to a gene.

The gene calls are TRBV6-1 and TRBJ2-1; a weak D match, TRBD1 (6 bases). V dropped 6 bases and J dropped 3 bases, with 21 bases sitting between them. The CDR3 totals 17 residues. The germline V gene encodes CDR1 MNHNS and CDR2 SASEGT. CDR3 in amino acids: CASRAGTIRGNYNEQFF. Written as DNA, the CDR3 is TGTGCCAGCAGAGCAGGTACCATTAGGGGGAACTACAATGAGCAGTTCTTC.

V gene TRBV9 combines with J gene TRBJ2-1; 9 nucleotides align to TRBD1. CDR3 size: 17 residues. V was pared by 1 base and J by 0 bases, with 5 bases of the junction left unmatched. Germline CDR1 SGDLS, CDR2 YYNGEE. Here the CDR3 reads CASSVWTGAPSYNEQFF. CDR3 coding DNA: TGTGCCAGCAGCGTATGGACAGGGGCCCCCTCCTACAATGAGCAGTTCTTC. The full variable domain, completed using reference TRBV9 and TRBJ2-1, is DSGVTQTPKHLITATGQRVTLRCSPRSGDLSVYWYQQSLDQGLQFLIQYYNGEERAKGNILERFSAQQFPDLHSELNLSSLELGDSALYFCASSVWTGAPSYNEQFFGPGTRLTVL.

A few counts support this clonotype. The CDR3 is CSARDFTGGFTDTQYF. The CDR3 bases are TGCAGTGCTAGAGATTTTACGGGAGGGTTTACAGATACGCAGTATTTT. V gene TRBV20-1 combines with J gene TRBJ2-3; 8 bases match TRBD2. The CDR3 consists of 16 residues. The trim removed 0 bases at V and 3 bases at J, leaving 8 bases unmatched. CDR1 is DFQATT, CDR2 SNEGSKA, per germline (reference sequence).

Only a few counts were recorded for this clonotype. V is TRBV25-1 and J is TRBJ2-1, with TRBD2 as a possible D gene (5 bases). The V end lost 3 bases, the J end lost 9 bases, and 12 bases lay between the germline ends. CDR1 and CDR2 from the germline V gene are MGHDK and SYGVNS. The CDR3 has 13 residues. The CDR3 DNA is TGTGCCAGCAGTGAGGCCCGTCGGGGTGAGCAGTTCTTC. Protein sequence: CASSEARRGEQFF. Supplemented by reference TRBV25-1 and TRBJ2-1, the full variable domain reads EADIYQTPRYLVIGTGKKITLECSQTMGHDKMYWYQQDPGMELHLIHYSYGVNSTEKGDLSSESTVSRIRTEHFPLTLESARPSHTSQYLCASSEARRGEQFFGPGTRLTVL.

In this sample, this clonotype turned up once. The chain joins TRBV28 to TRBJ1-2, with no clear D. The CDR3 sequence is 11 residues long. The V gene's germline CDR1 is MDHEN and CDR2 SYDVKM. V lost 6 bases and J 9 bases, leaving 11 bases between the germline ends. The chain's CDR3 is CASRSLQSYTF. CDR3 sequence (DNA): TGTGCCAGCAGGTCTCTACAGAGCTACACCTTC.